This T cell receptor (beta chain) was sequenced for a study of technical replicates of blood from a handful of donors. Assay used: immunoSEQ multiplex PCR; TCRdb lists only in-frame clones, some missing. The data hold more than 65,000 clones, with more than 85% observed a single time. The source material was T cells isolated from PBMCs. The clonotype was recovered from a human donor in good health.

The CDR3 loop reads CASRRDKVTGELFF. CDR3 coding DNA: TGTGCCAGCAGGCGGGATAAAGTCACCGGGGAGCTGTTTTTT. The rearrangement uses TRBV2 and TRBJ2-2, with a possible D match to TRBD2 (6 bases). The germline gives CDR1 SNHLY, CDR2 FYNNEI. V was trimmed by 6 bases and J by 4 bases, leaving 12 bases between them. This CDR3 comprises 14 residues.